This TCR beta chain was sequenced for a study of cutaneous CD30+ T cell lymphoproliferative disorder and hepatitis E (dated by TCRdb to the late 2010s). The library was obtained by the immunoSEQ multiplex PCR assay. TCRdb re-hosts the immuneACCESS table, in-frame sequences only. Its copies lack some clones; in the studies checked, an unresolved V gene accounts for under half of them, and the cause for the rest is not known. The sample records thousands of clones, around 70% of which are singletons. The ten most abundant clones make up roughly 1% of the sample. In regard to this clone: Its antigen has not been determined. No base quality values were provided; no much bigger clone lies one nucleotide off.

This TCR was sampled from a human donor with a cutaneous T cell lymphoproliferative disorder associated with hepatitis E virus. Sequenced input: blood.

The DNA reads as follows: TGTGCCAGCAGTGGACTACAGGTACTTCTTGGGGATGAGCAGTTCTTC. The encoded protein is CASSGLQVLLGDEQFF. The receptor chain draws on TRBV27 and TRBJ2-1; the D gene is perhaps TRBD2, on 6 matching bases. Including the terminal cysteine and phenylalanine, the CDR3 comprises 16 residues. Only the CDR3 DNA is retained, 48 bases long and in frame from the first base. The germline V gene (reference sequence) specifies MNHEY as CDR1 and SMNVEV as CDR2. V gives up 5 bases and J gives up 8 bases, and the segment between their germline ends measures 22 bases.